Described below is a single T cell receptor (beta chain) sequence and its context. The antigen remains unidentified. Per the germline V gene, CDR1 is ENHRY and CDR2 is SYGVKD. V lost 6 bases to trimming and J lost 0 bases; unmatched junction nucleotides: 5. CDR3 length: 14 residues. Sample-barcoded 5' priming and a J-beta primer mix drove a second PCR of roughly 7 to 11 cycles. TCRdb re-analysed the 5' RACE reads in MiXCR, keeping a single row per CDR3 protein. The sample has fewer than 950,000 distinct CDR3 sequences; 40% to 65% are singletons. These data are taken from a study of blood T cells in healthy people across ages. Points from the study as a whole: Expanded clonotype changes were possibly confounded by unknown donor CMV status.

The sequenced material came from blood. The V gene is TRBV10-3, the J gene TRBJ2-7; 7 nucleotides line up with TRBD1. This receptor was taken from an elderly man in good health. This chain's CDR3 is CAISPGTVSYEQYF. Written as DNA, the CDR3 is TGTGCCATCAGCCCCGGGACAGTCTCCTACGAGCAGTACTTC.